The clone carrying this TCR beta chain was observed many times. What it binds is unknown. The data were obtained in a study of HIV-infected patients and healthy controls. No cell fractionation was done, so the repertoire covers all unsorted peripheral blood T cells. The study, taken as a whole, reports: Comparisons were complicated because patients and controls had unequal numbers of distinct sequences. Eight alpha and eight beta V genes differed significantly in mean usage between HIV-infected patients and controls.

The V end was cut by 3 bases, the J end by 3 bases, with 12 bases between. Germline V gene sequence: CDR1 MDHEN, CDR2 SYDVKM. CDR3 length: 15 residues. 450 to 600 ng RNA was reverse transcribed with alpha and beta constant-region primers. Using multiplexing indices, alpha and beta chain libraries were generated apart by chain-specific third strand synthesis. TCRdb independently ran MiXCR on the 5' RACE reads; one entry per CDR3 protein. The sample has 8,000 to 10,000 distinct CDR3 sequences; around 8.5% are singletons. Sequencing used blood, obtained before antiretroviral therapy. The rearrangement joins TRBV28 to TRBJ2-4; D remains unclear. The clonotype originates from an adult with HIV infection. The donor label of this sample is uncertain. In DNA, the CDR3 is TGTGCCAGCAGTTTCCCAGGAGAAGTCAAAAACATTCAGTACTTC. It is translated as CASSFPGEVKNIQYF.